Following are 11 T cell receptor beta chains from one sample sequenced in a study of T cells in Graves' hyperthyroidism and ophthalmopathy. From RNA transcripts, TCR beta CDR3 regions were amplified. The primer set for the first-round RT-PCR of the TCR CDR3 was HTBI. MiXCR, applied by TCRdb to the multiplex PCR reads, yields one record per CDR3 protein. The repertoire holds about 400,000 distinct CDR3 sequences, 14% to 15% seen once, with about 30% in the top ten. Sample: blood. The source of these receptors is a woman aged 25 to 39 with Graves' hyperthyroidism.

This chain links TRBV27 with TRBJ2-7, with D perhaps TRBD1 (5 bases). This CDR3 contains 13 residues. Trimming removed 6 bases from V and 6 bases from J, with 15 bases in between. Germline V lookup: CDR1 MNHEY, CDR2 SMNVEV (reference sequence). The CDR3 region is CASSPPDRAEQYF. CDR3 coding DNA: TGTGCCAGCAGCCCCCCCGACAGAGCCGAGCAGTACTTC.

This clonotype was recorded at least ten times. The genes are TRBV11-2 and TRBJ2-7; weak D call: TRBD1 (5 bases). The germline V and J ends were trimmed by 5 bases and 0 bases, with 14 bases remaining between them. Germline CDR1 reads SGHAT; CDR2 reads FQNNGV. The CDR3 length is 15 residues. The CDR3 sequence is CASSPQGGSSYEQYF. In DNA form, the CDR3 reads TGTGCCAGCAGCCCCCAGGGCGGAAGCTCCTACGAGCAGTACTTC.

There are many counts of this clonotype. This sequence joins TRBV20-1 and TRBJ2-1; D unclear. Between the trimmed V and J ends, which lost 3 bases and 8 bases, there was a span of 23 bases. This CDR3 is 16 amino acids long. Germline loops: CDR1 DFQATT, CDR2 SNEGSKA (reference sequence). The CDR3 protein is CSASSLSTTEVHEQFF. The CDR3 DNA follows: TGCAGTGCTAGTAGCCTCTCCACTACCGAAGTACATGAGCAGTTCTTC.

V gene TRBV3-1 combines with J gene TRBJ2-3; D gene ambiguous. Trimming stripped 4 bases from V and 4 bases from J, with 6 bases between. The CDR3 is 12 amino acids. Germline values: CDR1 LGHDT, CDR2 YNNKEL (reference sequence). The CDR3 region is CASSPGPDTQYF. CDR3 DNA sequence: TGTGCCAGCAGCCCCGGACCAGATACGCAGTATTTT.

The table lists this clonotype with many counts. The chain links TRBV30 to TRBJ1-2; D unresolved. V dropped 8 bases and J dropped 4 bases, with 20 bases sitting between them. CDR1 is GTSNPN and CDR2 is SVGIG in the germline V gene (reference sequence). This CDR3 comprises 14 residues. CDR3 protein: CAGRGLRYPYGYTF. Here the CDR3 DNA reads TGTGCCGGCCGCGGGCTCCGGTACCCCTATGGCTACACCTTC.

As for this clonotype: Just one base apart from a much larger clone, this may be a read error. The chain has TRBV5-1 and TRBJ2-7; the D call may be TRBD1 or TRBD2 (5 bases each). Trimming left V 7 bases short and J 3 bases short, with 23 bases between. Per the germline V gene, CDR1 is SGHRS and CDR2 is YFSETQ. The CDR3 has 16 residues. CDR3 coding DNA: TGCGCCAGCGGCCAAACCACTAGGGGAATTGGCTACGAGCAGTACTTC. Residues: CASGQTTRGIGYEQYF.

This sequence joins TRBV6-6 and TRBJ2-7; no firm D call. There are 18 residues in the CDR3. Germline values: CDR1 MNHNY, CDR2 SVGAGI (reference sequence). V was trimmed by 2 bases and J by 3 bases, leaving 23 bases between them. In DNA, the CDR3 is TGTGCCAGCAGTTACGCCACTCCCGGGTCTACCGTTTTCTACGAGCAGTACTTC. Protein: CASSYATPGSTVFYEQYF.

In this sample, this clonotype turned up a few times. The genes are TRBV6-1 and TRBJ2-7; D gene unclear. The CDR3 contains 12 residues. V was pared by 6 bases and J by 3 bases, with 9 bases between. Germline CDR1 MNHNS, CDR2 SASEGT. Here the CDR3 reads CASSDQYYEQYF. In DNA, the CDR3 is TGTGCCAGCAGCGACCAGTACTACGAGCAGTACTTC.

This clonotype was found many times. The chain joins TRBV30 to TRBJ2-1; 8 bases are a match to TRBD2. Germline assignment: CDR1 GTSNPN and CDR2 SVGIG (reference sequence). This CDR3 contains 14 residues. J lost 2 bases, V lost 2 bases, and 2 bases had no gene match. The CDR3 DNA follows: TGTGCCTGGAGTTCGGGACTAGCCTACAATGAGCAGTTCTTC. Protein: CAWSSGLAYNEQFF. Combining the CDR3 with reference TRBV30 and TRBJ2-1 gives the whole variable domain SQTIHQWPATLVQPVGSPLSLECTVEGTSNPNLYWYRQAAGRGLQLLFYSVGIGQISSEVPQNLSASRPQDRQFILSSKKLLLSDSGFYLCAWSSGLAYNEQFFGPGTRLTVL.

This clonotype was observed many times. The CDR3 spells CASSDRGLDTEAFF. The CDR3, as DNA: TGTGCCAGCAGTGACAGGGGGCTGGACACTGAAGCTTTCTTT. This sequence joins TRBV28 and TRBJ1-1, with 10 bases aligning to TRBD1. Germline V CDR1 and CDR2: MDHEN, SYDVKM. The CDR3 covers 14 residues. J lost 3 bases, V lost 5 bases, and 3 bases had no gene match.

This clonotype was observed at least ten times. A read error may produce the germline difference seen at one junction end. V and J are TRBV12-3 or TRBV12-4 and TRBJ2-1; 10 nucleotides agree with TRBD2. The CDR3 is made up of 13 amino acids. The CDR3 DNA follows: TGTGCCAGCAGTATAGCGGGAGGCAATGAGCAGTTCTTC. Translated, it gives CASSIAGGNEQFF.